These 11 T cell receptor beta chains share one sample of origin, sequenced in a study of cytomegalovirus exposure and HLA in healthy donors. Both 60 Vbeta primers and 13 Jbeta primers went into the PCR. Here immunoSEQ multiplex PCR was the method, and the copy in TCRdb shows in-frame clones only, minus some. The table shows around 170,000 clones, with approximately 78% occurring only once. The sample comprised PBMCs. The origin of the receptors is a woman between 18 and 29 years old in good health and CMV-seronegative.

CDR3 sequence reads: CASSVEVTGVPGELFF. DNA of the CDR3: TGTGCCAGCAGCGTAGAGGTGACAGGGGTCCCCGGGGAGCTGTTTTTT. The chain uses TRBV9 and TRBJ2-2; 8 bases line up with TRBD1. In germline, CDR1 is SGDLS, CDR2 YYNGEE. V was pared by 0 bases and J by 6 bases, with 7 bases of the junction left unmatched. CDR3 length: 16 amino acids.

The rearrangement joins TRBV27 to TRBJ2-1; 7 nucleotides line up with TRBD2. V dropped 3 bases and J dropped 7; count of bases not matched to a gene: 9. CDR1 and CDR2 (germline): MNHEY, SMNVEV (reference sequence). This CDR3 contains 15 residues. CDR3 DNA: TGTGCCAGCAGTTTCCGTCTCCTACTAGCGAATGAGCAGTTCTTC. Its protein product is CASSFRLLLANEQFF.

The rearrangement joins TRBV5-1 to TRBJ1-2, with D unclear. V dropped 5 bases and J dropped 8 bases, with 22 bases sitting between them. The CDR3 sequence is 15 residues long. Germline V gene lookup returns CDR1 SGHRS and CDR2 YFSETQ. The CDR3 DNA sequence: TGCGCCAGCAGACTGGACGGGGTGGCCTATGAGGGCTACACCTTC. Translating gives CASRLDGVAYEGYTF.

The V gene is TRBV29-1, the J gene TRBJ2-5, with D maybe TRBD1 (6 bases). The CDR3 is 11 residues long. V was shortened by 8 bases and J by 10 bases, with 17 bases between the two germline ends. CDR1 is SQVTM, CDR2 ANQGSEA, per germline. The CDR3 DNA is TGCAGCTATAGACAGGTTCAGGACCAGTACTTC. It codes for CSYRQVQDQYF.

The chain uses TRBV28 and TRBJ1-4, with a tentative D call TRBD1 (5 bases). V shed 11 bases and J shed 0 bases, with 13 bases lying between them. This CDR3 region has 14 residues. CDR1 and CDR2 from the germline V gene are MDHEN and SYDVKM. The CDR3 loop reads CAGGGSATNEKLFF. The CDR3 coding sequence is TGTGCCGGTGGGGGGTCTGCAACTAATGAAAAACTGTTTTTT.

The chain couples TRBV9 to TRBJ2-2; TRBD2 matches 7 bases. CDR3 length: 17 residues. The V gene end was trimmed by 1 base and the J gene end by 5 bases; junction bases not matched to a gene: 11. Germline V CDR1 and CDR2: SGDLS, YYNGEE. The CDR3 region has the DNA TGTGCCAGCAGCGTATCGGCGGGAGCCCCGAGGACCGGGGAGCTGTTTTTT. This gives the protein CASSVSAGAPRTGELFF.

V and J are TRBV29-1 and TRBJ2-2; a weak D match, TRBD1 (5 bases). The CDR3 is 13 amino acids. Looked up from germline, CDR1 is SQVTM and CDR2 is ANQGSEA. V gave up 1 base and J gave up 7 bases, with 10 bases separating them. CDR3 loop: CSVEVPGHGELFF. The CDR3 DNA reads TGCAGCGTTGAAGTCCCAGGGCACGGGGAGCTGTTTTTT.

The chain links TRBV27 to TRBJ2-7, with TRBD1 identical over 11 bases. The V and J ends lost 8 bases and 2 bases, in that order; junction bases with no gene match: 2. The CDR3 length is 13 residues. Germline CDR1 reads MNHEY; CDR2 reads SMNVEV (reference sequence). The CDR3 DNA reads TGTGCCAGCGGGGACAGGGGGGCCTACGAGCAGTACTTC. This sequence encodes CASGDRGAYEQYF.

V usage is TRBV2 and J usage is TRBJ1-5; 8 bases line up with TRBD1. The CDR3 contains 13 residues. Germline V lookup: CDR1 SNHLY, CDR2 FYNNEI. V lost 8 bases to trimming and J lost 6 bases; unmatched junction nucleotides: 6. CDR3 in amino acids: CASGGTGGQPQHF. In DNA form, the CDR3 reads TGTGCCAGCGGGGGGACAGGCGGTCAGCCCCAGCATTTT.

The chain is built from TRBV6-5 and TRBJ2-1; 11 bases align to TRBD2. Germline V gives CDR1 MNHEY, CDR2 SVGAGI. This CDR3 contains 15 residues. The V and J ends lost 6 bases and 3 bases, in that order; junction bases with no gene match: 4. Written as DNA, the CDR3 is TGTGCCAGCAGGCCGGGACTAGCGGACTACAATGAGCAGTTCTTC. Protein: CASRPGLADYNEQFF.

The rearrangement joins TRBV10-3 to TRBJ1-2; 10 bases match TRBD1. The V gene end was trimmed by 1 base and the J gene end by 8 bases; junction bases not matched to a gene: 7. The germline gives CDR1 ENHRY, CDR2 SYGVKD. The CDR3 is 15 amino acids. In nucleotides, the CDR3 is TGTGCCATCAGTGAGTGGGGACAGGGGTTAGACGGCTACACCTTC. Protein sequence: CAISEWGQGLDGYTF.